The 29 T cell receptor beta chains below come from one sample, sequenced in a study of T cells after yellow fever vaccination. TCRdb reprocessed the 5' RACE reads via MiXCR and lists one record per CDR3 protein. The sample records approximately 250,000 distinct CDR3 sequences, roughly 6.2% being singletons. The material was CD4+ T cells sorted from PBMCs, obtained on the day of the yellow fever booster vaccination. The receptors shown here come from a man aged 30-40 years who received the YFV17D yellow fever vaccine.

The sample holds a few counts of this clonotype. The J gene is TRBJ2-5, the V gene TRBV18, with 10 bases aligning to TRBD1. This CDR3 spans 16 amino acids. The V gene's germline CDR1 is KGHSH and CDR2 LQKENI. Trimming removed 3 bases from V and 5 bases from J; junction bases left unmatched: 9. As DNA, the CDR3 is TGTGCCAGCTCACCTAAAACCGGGACAGGGGATGAGACCCAGTACTTC. Protein: CASSPKTGTGDETQYF. The whole variable domain, remainder taken from reference TRBV18 and TRBJ2-5, is NAGVMQNPRHLVRRRGQEARLRCSPMKGHSHVYWYRQLPEEGLKFMVYLQKENIIDESGMPKERFSAEFPKEGPSILRIQQVVRGDSAAYFCASSPKTGTGDETQYFGPGTRLLVL.

This clonotype was seen many times. The chain couples TRBV7-8 to TRBJ2-3; weak D call: TRBD2 (5 bases). Per germline, CDR1 SGHVS and CDR2 FQNEAQ. This CDR3 has 17 amino acids. V was clipped by 1 base and J by 1 base, with 15 bases between them. Written as DNA, the CDR3 is TGTGCCAGCAGCTTAGAGCGGTCCCCCGTAGGCACAGATACGCAGTATTTT. Its protein product is CASSLERSPVGTDTQYF.

The chain is built from TRBV4-1 and TRBJ2-6; D not certain. Trimming removed 0 bases from V and 0 bases from J, with 15 bases in between. This CDR3 has 19 residues. CDR1 and CDR2 (germline): MGHRA, YSYEKL. The CDR3 is CASSQERVALSSGANVLTF. CDR3 nucleotide sequence: TGCGCCAGCAGCCAAGAACGAGTTGCGCTAAGCTCTGGGGCCAACGTCCTGACTTTC.

This clonotype turned up a few times. CDR3 sequence reads: CASSQWTRAGANVLTF. CDR3 in DNA: TGTGCCAGCAGCCAGTGGACCAGGGCTGGGGCCAACGTCCTGACTTTC. The rearrangement joins TRBV7-8 to TRBJ2-6; a weak D match, TRBD1 (5 bases). This CDR3 region has 16 residues. Trimming stripped 5 bases from V and 2 bases from J, with 13 bases between. Germline CDR1 and CDR2: SGHVS and FQNEAQ.

This clonotype was seen more than once but under ten times. V is TRBV18 and J is TRBJ2-5, with 14 bases that match TRBD2. This CDR3 has 16 amino acids. The ends lost 3 bases at V and 5 bases at J; junction bases unmatched: 5. In germline, CDR1 is KGHSH, CDR2 LQKENI. DNA for the CDR3: TGTGCCAGCTCACCGGGGACTAGCGGGAGTGGTGAGACCCAGTACTTC. Its protein product is CASSPGTSGSGETQYF.

This clonotype appeared many times. V and J are TRBV28 and TRBJ2-3; 7 nucleotides agree with TRBD2. Losses at the gene ends were 5 bases for V and 4 bases for J; bases not matched to a gene: 12. Germline V gives CDR1 MDHEN, CDR2 SYDVKM. The CDR3 length is 16 residues. CDR3 in DNA: TGTGCCAGCAGTCCCGCTCCGACTAGCCGTGCAGATACGCAGTATTTT. Translation gives CASSPAPTSRADTQYF.

This clonotype came up a few times. V usage is TRBV15 and J usage is TRBJ2-1; 7 nucleotides agree with TRBD2. The trim removed 0 bases at V and 6 bases at J, leaving 11 bases unmatched. The CDR3 is 17 amino acids. Germline loops: CDR1 LNHNV, CDR2 YYDKDF (reference sequence). In DNA, the CDR3 is TGTGCCACCAGCAGAGATCCGGCGGGAGTTGCATCCAATGAGCAGTTCTTC. Its translation: CATSRDPAGVASNEQFF.

This sequence joins TRBV25-1 and TRBJ2-5; D perhaps matches TRBD1 (5 bases). CDR3 length equals 13 residues. The V and J ends lost 5 bases and 4 bases respectively, with 11 bases between them. Germline V CDR1 and CDR2: MGHDK, SYGVNS. The CDR3 DNA sequence: TGTGCCAGCAGTCATGGGGCAGGAGAGACCCAGTACTTC. Protein product: CASSHGAGETQYF.

The chain carries TRBV20-1 and TRBJ2-3; 8 bases align to TRBD2. Losses at the gene ends were 6 bases for V and 6 bases for J; bases not matched to a gene: 8. This CDR3 is built from 13 residues. Germline V CDR1 and CDR2: DFQATT, SNEGSKA (reference sequence). The CDR3 region is CSAGTRVHDTQYF. As DNA, the CDR3 is TGCAGTGCCGGGACTAGAGTTCACGATACGCAGTATTTT.

This clonotype was counted only a few times. The chain recombines TRBV20-1 with TRBJ1-6; D is unresolved. V was clipped by 2 bases and J by 0 bases, with 8 bases between them. Germline assignment: CDR1 DFQATT and CDR2 SNEGSKA (reference sequence). The length of the CDR3 is 15 residues. The CDR3 nucleotides are TGCAGTGCTAGAATCGGGAGCTCCTATAATTCACCCCTCCACTTT. Protein sequence: CSARIGSSYNSPLHF.

Ten or more counts support this clonotype. The chain has TRBV10-1 and TRBJ2-1; 14 nucleotides match TRBD2. CDR3 length: 16 residues. Per the germline V gene, CDR1 is WNHNN and CDR2 is SYGVQD (reference sequence). V lost 6 bases, J lost 3 bases, and 4 bases stayed unmatched. The CDR3, as DNA: TGCGCCAGCAGACCCGGACTAGCGGGAGGCTACAATGAGCAGTTCTTC. This codes for CASRPGLAGGYNEQFF.

The V call is TRBV11-2, the J call TRBJ2-1; D is tentatively TRBD1 or TRBD2 (5 bases each). Deletions cut 6 bases from V and 7 bases from J, with 19 bases between. This CDR3 is 15 amino acids long. The V gene's germline CDR1 is SGHAT and CDR2 FQNNGV. Written as DNA, the CDR3 is TGTGCCAGCAGTTTCCCGGGACCTCAAGGGAATGAGCAGTTCTTC. Translated, it gives CASSFPGPQGNEQFF.

This clonotype was seen a handful of times. CDR3 in DNA: TGCAGTGCTTTTGCCGATCGTGGCGGGGAGACCCAGTACTTC. The encoded protein is CSAFADRGGETQYF. The rearrangement uses TRBV20-1 and TRBJ2-5; D perhaps matches TRBD2 (5 bases). In germline, CDR1 is DFQATT, CDR2 SNEGSKA (reference sequence). There are 14 residues in the CDR3. The V gene lost 5 bases and the J gene lost 5 bases, with 18 bases spanning the gap.

A few counts support this clonotype. V gene TRBV30 combines with J gene TRBJ2-7; D is unclear. CDR1 is GTSNPN and CDR2 is SVGIG in the germline V gene (reference sequence). The CDR3 has 12 amino acids. V gave up 5 bases and J gave up 7 bases, with 15 bases separating them. CDR3 sequence (DNA): TGTGCCTGGGGAAGGAGCTTGGTTGAGCAGTACTTC. Protein product: CAWGRSLVEQYF.

This clonotype has only a few counts. The genes are TRBV5-1 and TRBJ2-1; TRBD2 aligns across 10 bases. The CDR3 sequence is 16 residues long. V lost 4 bases and J lost 8; bases outside the gene matches: 12. Per the germline V gene, CDR1 is SGHRS and CDR2 is YFSETQ. CDR3 residues: CASSLRGLAGDYEQFF. The CDR3, as DNA: TGCGCCAGCAGCCTAAGAGGGCTAGCGGGAGACTATGAGCAGTTCTTC.

This clonotype was seen at least ten times. V usage is TRBV7-9 and J usage is TRBJ1-1; unclear D gene. This CDR3 has 12 residues. Germline loops: CDR1 SEHNR, CDR2 FQNEAQ (reference sequence). V was cut by 5 bases and J by 4 bases, with 8 bases left in between. CDR3 nucleotide sequence: TGTGCCAGCAGCGTCAGTATCACTGAAGCTTTCTTT. Amino acid sequence: CASSVSITEAFF.

This clonotype came up many times. The chain has TRBV11-1 and TRBJ2-5; 15 positions match TRBD2. V dropped 4 bases and J dropped 4; count of bases not matched to a gene: 4. This CDR3 region has 16 residues. Germline assignment: CDR1 SGHAT and CDR2 FQDESV (reference sequence). The CDR3 loop reads CASSWRGLAGGETQYF. CDR3 coding DNA: TGTGCCAGCAGCTGGAGGGGACTAGCGGGAGGAGAGACCCAGTACTTC.

The table lists this clonotype with many counts. The chain couples TRBV5-5 to TRBJ2-7; D may be TRBD2 (5 bases). Trimming pared 4 bases from V and 2 bases from J, leaving 10 bases between. Germline V CDR1 and CDR2: SGHKS, YYEKEE (reference sequence). The CDR3 runs 13 residues. The CDR3 region has the DNA TGTGCCAGCAGCCCGCCCGGGGCCTACGAGCAGTACTTC. Protein: CASSPPGAYEQYF.

This clonotype was recorded many times. The gene calls are TRBV9 and TRBJ2-2, with 9 bases identical to TRBD1. The CDR3 contains 14 residues. Germline V gene sequence: CDR1 SGDLS, CDR2 YYNGEE. Trimming cost V 4 bases and J 4 bases; bases outside gene matches: 2. The CDR3 region has the DNA TGTGCCAGCAGCCTGGGACAGGGCACCGGGGAGCTGTTTTTT. Its protein is CASSLGQGTGELFF.

In this sample, this clonotype turned up a few times. The chain uses TRBV6-5 and TRBJ1-1; D remains ambiguous. The CDR3 is 14 residues long. V lost 1 base to trimming and J lost 7 bases, with 13 bases between them. Per the germline V gene, CDR1 is MNHEY and CDR2 is SVGAGI. CDR3 DNA sequence: TGTGCCAGCAGTTACTTCTATGGGAACCTTGAAGCTTTCTTT. Translating gives CASSYFYGNLEAFF.

This clonotype was counted only a few times. This chain connects TRBV9 to TRBJ1-2, with D hard to call. This CDR3 contains 14 residues. Per germline, CDR1 SGDLS and CDR2 YYNGEE. Trimming pared 4 bases from V and 4 bases from J, leaving 14 bases between. CDR3 loop: CASSPAGRGYGYTF. CDR3 coding DNA: TGTGCCAGCAGCCCCGCGGGTCGGGGCTATGGCTACACCTTC.

The V gene is TRBV7-8, the J gene TRBJ2-2; 7 bases agree with TRBD2. There are 15 residues in the CDR3. The germline V gene has CDR1 SGHVS and CDR2 FQNEAQ. J lost 0 bases, V lost 5 bases, and 3 bases had no gene match. The CDR3 DNA is TGTGCCAGCAGCAAAGGACTAGCGAACACCGGGGAGCTGTTTTTT. Its translation: CASSKGLANTGELFF.

This clonotype has only a few counts. This chain links TRBV25-1 with TRBJ1-1, with 10 bases identical to TRBD1. CDR1 and CDR2 from the germline V gene are MGHDK and SYGVNS. The CDR3 has 14 amino acids. V was clipped by 4 bases and J by 6 bases; unmatched bases: 5. The CDR3 is CASSAFGQGAEAFF. The CDR3 region has the DNA TGTGCCAGCAGTGCCTTCGGACAGGGGGCTGAAGCTTTCTTT.

This chain connects TRBV12-3 or TRBV12-4 to TRBJ2-2; a weak D match, TRBD1 (8 bases). Deletions cut 7 bases from V and 1 base from J, with 16 bases between. The CDR3 length is 16 residues. The CDR3 region is CASILGGTGNTGELFF. The CDR3 DNA sequence: TGTGCCAGCATCCTCGGGGGGACAGGGAACACCGGGGAGCTGTTTTTT.

This sequence joins TRBV27 and TRBJ2-2, with D perhaps being TRBD1 or TRBD2 (5 bases each). Trimming removed 7 bases from V and 4 bases from J, with 19 bases in between. The CDR3 is 16 amino acids. Germline V gene lookup returns CDR1 MNHEY and CDR2 SMNVEV (reference sequence). This chain's CDR3 is CASTKDLGGPTGELFF. For the CDR3, the DNA is TGTGCCAGCACAAAAGACCTTGGGGGACCCACCGGGGAGCTGTTTTTT.

This clonotype was recorded a few times. The rearrangement links TRBV3-1 to TRBJ2-1; the D gene could be TRBD1 or TRBD2 (5 bases each). Germline V gene data show CDR1 as LGHDT and CDR2 as YNNKEL (reference sequence). The V and J ends lost 7 bases and 8 bases respectively, with 18 bases between them. The CDR3 consists of 14 residues. This chain's CDR3 is CASKRDPKSHEQFF. For the CDR3, the DNA is TGTGCCAGCAAACGGGACCCGAAATCCCATGAGCAGTTCTTC.

This clonotype came up many times. This chain uses TRBV7-6 with TRBJ2-1, with 13 nucleotides matching TRBD2. With 7 bases clipped from V and 4 bases from J, the junction kept 4 bases outside the gene matches. CDR3 length: 15 residues. Per the germline V gene, CDR1 is SGHVS and CDR2 is FNYEAQ. The CDR3 nucleotides read TGTGCCAGCATGGGACTAGCGGGACGTTACAATGAGCAGTTCTTC. Translating gives CASMGLAGRYNEQFF.

This clonotype was counted ten times or more. The CDR3 coding sequence is TGCAGCACCCGGGATCCCCAAGAGACCCAGTACTTC. It encodes CSTRDPQETQYF. The chain recombines TRBV29-1 with TRBJ2-5; perhaps TRBD2 as D (5 bases). V was trimmed by 8 bases and J by 1 base, leaving 11 bases between them. The CDR3 runs 12 residues. In germline, CDR1 is SQVTM, CDR2 ANQGSEA.

This clonotype was observed many times. The chain recombines TRBV5-5 with TRBJ2-3, with 8 nucleotides matching TRBD1. The CDR3 covers 15 residues. Germline CDR1 SGHKS, CDR2 YYEKEE (reference sequence). The V gene end was trimmed by 5 bases and the J gene end by 3 bases; junction bases not matched to a gene: 8. For the CDR3, the DNA is TGTGCCAGCAGTTTTCAGGACAGGGCTACAGATACGCAGTATTTT. It translates to CASSFQDRATDTQYF.